The rows below give T cell receptor beta chains drawn from one sample of a study of CD8 T cells in Susac syndrome. TCRdb re-called the immunoSEQ multiplex PCR reads through MiXCR, storing one row per CDR3 protein. The sample carries 330,000 or so distinct CDR3 sequences, 85% recorded once. The sequenced sample consisted of CD8+ T cells from PBMCs. Receptor source: a human donor with multiple sclerosis. Both conserved end residues are part of each CDR3. D genes are given only for firm matches. Some rows have no size entry. The others give once, few or many, or a class for an expanded clone.

v_call	j_call	d_call	clone_size	cdr3_aa	cdr3_nt
TRBV24-1	TRBJ2-1	.	.	CATSDLPSQSEGMGNEQFF	TGTGCCACCAGTGATTTGCCATCCCAGAGTGAGGGAATGGGCAATGAGCAGTTCTTC
TRBV30	TRBJ2-7	.	.	CAWSMASSYEQYF	TGTGCCTGGTCAATGGCTAGCAGCTACGAGCAGTACTTC
TRBV27	TRBJ2-7	.	few	CASSLVRGLNEQYF	TGTGCCAGCAGTTTAGTCCGGGGGCTCAACGAGCAGTACTTC
TRBV14	TRBJ2-7	.	.	CASSQGGPLEQYF	TGTGCCAGCAGCCAAGGGGGCCCTCTCGAGCAGTACTTC
TRBV4-3	TRBJ2-2	TRBD2	.	CASRTGLAEPTGELFF	TGCGCCAGCAGAACGGGACTAGCGGAACCCACCGGGGAGCTGTTTTTT
TRBV6-2/TRBV6-3	TRBJ2-7	.	.	CASTMDVVPFKYF	TGTGCCAGCACCATGGACGTAGTTCCGTTTAAGTACTTC
TRBV20-1	TRBJ2-7	TRBD1	.	CSASRDRGRSEQYF	TGCAGTGCTTCCCGGGACAGGGGGCGAAGCGAGCAGTACTTC
TRBV15	TRBJ2-1	.	.	CATSRDRAGRYEQFF	TGTGCCACCAGCAGAGATCGGGCAGGGCGTTATGAGCAGTTCTTC
TRBV4-3	TRBJ1-1	.	.	CASSQGHLATEAFF	TGCGCCAGCAGCCAAGGACACCTTGCTACTGAAGCTTTCTTT
TRBV19	TRBJ2-5	TRBD1	.	CASSLGTGFLETQYF	TGTGCCAGTAGTCTCGGGACAGGGTTTCTGGAGACCCAGTACTTC
TRBV3-1	TRBJ2-7	.	once	CASSPEDGEYEQYF	TGTGCCAGCAGCCCCGAGGACGGGGAATACGAGCAGTACTTC
TRBV28	TRBJ2-3	TRBD2	.	CASRLAGANTDTQYF	TGTGCCAGCAGGCTAGCGGGAGCTAACACAGATACGCAGTATTTT
TRBV7-9	TRBJ2-5	.	.	CASSPGRPETQYF	TGTGCCAGCAGCCCGGGGCGGCCAGAGACCCAGTACTTC
TRBV15	TRBJ2-7	TRBD2	.	CATSRGLGAGYEQYF	TGTGCCACCAGCAGGGGACTAGGCGCCGGCTACGAGCAGTACTTC
TRBV5-5	TRBJ2-5	TRBD2	.	CASSLTAGEGETQYF	TGTGCCAGCAGCTTGACAGCGGGAGAAGGAGAGACCCAGTACTTC
TRBV4-3	TRBJ2-5	TRBD2	few	CASSQFSGSEETQYF	TGCGCCAGCAGCCAATTTAGCGGGAGCGAAGAGACCCAGTACTTC
TRBV19	TRBJ2-3	TRBD1	.	CASSIDRGPDTQYF	TGTGCCAGTAGTATCGACAGGGGCCCAGATACGCAGTATTTT
TRBV13	TRBJ2-1	.	.	CASSLLGASADNEQSF	TGTGCCAGCAGCTTACTCGGGGCTAGCGCAGACAATGAGCAGTCCTTC
TRBV20-1	TRBJ2-1	TRBD2	.	CSARSPSRGSGGPRGYNEQFF	TGCAGTGCTAGATCCCCTTCCCGCGGTAGCGGGGGACCACGGGGCTACAATGAGCAGTTCTTC
TRBV19	TRBJ2-3	TRBD2	.	CASSIGTSGRDTQYF	TGTGCCAGTAGTATCGGGACTAGCGGGAGGGATACGCAGTATTTT
TRBV4-3	TRBJ2-1	.	once	CASSQDTGSGDEQFF	TGCGCCAGCAGCCAAGATACGGGGTCTGGCGATGAGCAGTTCTTC
TRBV30	TRBJ2-7	.	.	CAWSVRGEGYEQYF	TGTGCCTGGAGTGTTCGAGGCGAGGGATACGAGCAGTACTTC
TRBV9	TRBJ2-2	TRBD1	.	CASSSRQGAGINTGELFF	TGTGCCAGCAGCTCACGACAGGGGGCGGGGATTAACACCGGGGAGCTGTTTTTT
TRBV6-2/TRBV6-3	TRBJ2-7	.	.	CASSAPMREDEQYF	TGTGCCAGCAGTGCGCCGATGAGGGAAGACGAGCAGTACTTC
TRBV20-1	TRBJ1-4	.	.	CSARDQRINEKLFF	TGCAGTGCTAGAGATCAACGGATAAATGAAAAACTGTTTTTT
TRBV7-9	TRBJ1-1	TRBD1	.	CASSPSGTGYTEAFF	TGTGCCAGCAGCCCCTCCGGGACAGGGTACACTGAAGCTTTCTTT
TRBV12-5	TRBJ2-4	.	.	CARGGRPLLAKNIQYF	TGTGCTAGAGGGGGACGGCCGCTTCTAGCCAAAAACATTCAGTACTTC
TRBV11-3	TRBJ2-1	TRBD2	.	CASSLARLADYNEQFF	TGTGCCAGCAGCTTAGCTCGGCTAGCGGACTACAATGAGCAGTTCTTC
TRBV30	TRBJ2-1	TRBD2	.	CAWSSGRGYNEQFF	TGTGCCTGGTCTAGCGGGAGGGGTTACAATGAGCAGTTCTTC
TRBV5-6	TRBJ2-5	.	.	CASSFVGHPLQETQYF	TGTGCCAGCAGCTTCGTAGGTCACCCCCTACAAGAGACCCAGTACTTC
TRBV7-2	TRBJ2-1	TRBD2	.	CASSNQGLAGESPSNEQFF	TGTGCCAGCAGCAACCAGGGACTAGCGGGAGAATCCCCTAGCAATGAGCAGTTCTTC
TRBV6-2/TRBV6-3	TRBJ1-5	.	.	CASSYSSGAGLGQPQHF	TGTGCCAGCAGTTACTCGAGCGGTGCGGGGTTGGGTCAGCCCCAGCATTTT
TRBV29-1	TRBJ2-1	.	.	CSVHGLPYNEQFF	TGCAGCGTTCACGGACTGCCCTACAATGAGCAGTTCTTC
TRBV14	TRBJ2-1	.	.	CASSQDRRIGNEQFF	TGTGCCAGCAGCCAAGATCGTAGGATAGGGAACGAGCAGTTCTTC
TRBV30	TRBJ2-7	.	.	CAWKLGGEQYF	TGTGCCTGGAAGTTGGGCGGCGAGCAGTACTTC
TRBV28	TRBJ2-7	.	.	CASSFTPGTSEQYF	TGTGCCAGCAGTTTTACCCCCGGGACATCCGAGCAGTACTTC
TRBV6-2/TRBV6-3	TRBJ2-7	TRBD2	.	CASSQKTSGSYEQYF	TGTGCCAGCAGCCAAAAGACTAGCGGGTCCTACGAGCAGTACTTC
TRBV2	TRBJ1-5	.	.	CASSPGTRHQPQHF	TGTGCCAGCAGCCCGGGGACAAGGCACCAGCCCCAGCATTTT
TRBV7-8	TRBJ1-2	.	.	CASSLDDLARVDGYTF	TGTGCCAGCAGCTTAGATGATCTCGCCAGGGTCGATGGCTACACCTTC
TRBV28	TRBJ2-1	TRBD1	.	CASSLGQGFNNEQFF	TGTGCCAGCAGCCTTGGACAGGGTTTTAACAATGAGCAGTTCTTC
TRBV29-1	TRBJ2-7	.	.	CSVVGGSTYEQYF	TGCAGCGTTGTTGGCGGGTCCACCTACGAGCAGTACTTC
TRBV3-1	TRBJ2-1	TRBD2	.	CASSHLSGSSYNEQFF	TGTGCCAGCAGCCACCTTAGCGGGAGCTCCTACAATGAGCAGTTCTTC
TRBV4-1	TRBJ2-7	TRBD1	.	CASSHGQDTSYEQYF	TGCGCCAGCAGCCATGGACAGGACACCTCCTACGAGCAGTACTTC
TRBV20-1	TRBJ2-3	.	once	CSLRGLGTDTQYF	TGCAGCCTACGGGGGCTTGGCACAGATACGCAGTATTTT
TRBV7-9	TRBJ2-1	TRBD2	once	CASSSGLAPNEQFF	TGTGCCAGCAGCTCAGGACTAGCGCCGAATGAGCAGTTCTTC
TRBV29-1	TRBJ2-5	TRBD2	.	CSVEASGRQETQYF	TGCAGCGTTGAAGCCAGCGGGAGGCAAGAGACCCAGTACTTC
TRBV10-3	TRBJ2-1	TRBD1	.	CAIRTGFYNEQFF	TGTGCCATCAGGACAGGGTTCTACAATGAGCAGTTCTTC
TRBV4-1	TRBJ2-7	.	.	CASSQMMTSREQYF	TGCGCCAGCAGCCAAATGATGACTTCGCGGGAGCAGTACTTC
TRBV10-3	TRBJ2-1	.	.	CAIMSKGSSSYNEQFF	TGTGCCATCATGAGTAAGGGATCCAGCTCCTACAATGAGCAGTTCTTC
TRBV9	TRBJ2-1	TRBD2	.	CASSVEGLAYNEQFF	TGTGCCAGCAGCGTAGAGGGACTAGCGTACAATGAGCAGTTCTTC
TRBV9	TRBJ2-1	.	.	CASSVNTRPMDNEQFF	TGTGCCAGCAGCGTCAATACCCGACCCATGGACAATGAGCAGTTCTTC